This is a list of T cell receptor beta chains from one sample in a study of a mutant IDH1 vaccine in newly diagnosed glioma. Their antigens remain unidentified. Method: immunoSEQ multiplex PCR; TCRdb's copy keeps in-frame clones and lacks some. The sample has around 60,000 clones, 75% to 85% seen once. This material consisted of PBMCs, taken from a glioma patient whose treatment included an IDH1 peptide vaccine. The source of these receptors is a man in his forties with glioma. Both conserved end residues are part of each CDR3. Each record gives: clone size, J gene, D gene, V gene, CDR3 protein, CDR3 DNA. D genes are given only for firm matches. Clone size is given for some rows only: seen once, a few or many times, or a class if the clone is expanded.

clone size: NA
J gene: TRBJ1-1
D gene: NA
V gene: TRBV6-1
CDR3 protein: CASGSSMNTEAFF
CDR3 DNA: TGTGCCAGCGGGAGCAGCATGAACACTGAAGCTTTCTTT

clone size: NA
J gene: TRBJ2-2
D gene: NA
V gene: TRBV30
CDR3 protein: CASQPGNYKETGELFF
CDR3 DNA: TGTGCCTCTCAACCGGGCAACTACAAGGAAACCGGGGAGCTGTTTTTT

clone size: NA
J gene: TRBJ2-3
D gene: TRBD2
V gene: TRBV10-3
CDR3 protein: CAISESTSVRVTDTQYF
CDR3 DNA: TGTGCCATCAGTGAGTCGACTAGCGTGAGGGTCACAGATACGCAGTATTTT

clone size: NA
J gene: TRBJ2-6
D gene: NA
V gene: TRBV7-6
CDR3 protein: CASSKGPPSGANVLTF
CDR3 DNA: TGTGCCAGCAGTAAAGGCCCTCCCTCTGGGGCCAACGTCCTGACTTTC

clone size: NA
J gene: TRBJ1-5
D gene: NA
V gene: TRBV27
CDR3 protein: CASSPGGGSNQPQHF
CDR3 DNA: TGTGCCAGCAGTCCCGGGGGGGGAAGCAATCAGCCCCAGCATTTT

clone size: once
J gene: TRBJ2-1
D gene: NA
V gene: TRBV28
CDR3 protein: CASSSLGLPTRNEQFF
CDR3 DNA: TGTGCCAGCAGTTCGCTAGGACTACCGACCCGCAATGAGCAGTTCTTC

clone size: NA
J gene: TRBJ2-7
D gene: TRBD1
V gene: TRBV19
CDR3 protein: CASSIDLGTGSYEQYF
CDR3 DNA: TGTGCCAGTAGTATAGATCTGGGGACAGGTTCCTACGAGCAGTACTTC

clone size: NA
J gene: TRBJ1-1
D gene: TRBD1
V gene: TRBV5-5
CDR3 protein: CASRLGQVNTEAFF
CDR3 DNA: TGTGCCAGCAGGCTGGGACAGGTGAACACTGAAGCTTTCTTT

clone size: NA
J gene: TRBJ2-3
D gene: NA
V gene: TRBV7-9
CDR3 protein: CASSYGPSTDTQYF
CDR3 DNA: TGTGCCAGCAGCTACGGACCGAGCACAGATACGCAGTATTTT

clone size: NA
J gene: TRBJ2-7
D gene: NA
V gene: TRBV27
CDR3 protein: CASNGKREAYEQYF
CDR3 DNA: TGTGCCAGCAACGGTAAAAGGGAGGCCTACGAGCAGTACTTC

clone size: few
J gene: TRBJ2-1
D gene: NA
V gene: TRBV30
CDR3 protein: CAWSVVGNEQFF
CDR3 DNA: TGTGCCTGGAGTGTAGTCGGAAATGAGCAGTTCTTC

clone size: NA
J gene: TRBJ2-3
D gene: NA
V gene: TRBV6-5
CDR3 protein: CASSYGGSTDTQYF
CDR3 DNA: TGTGCCAGCAGTTACGGGGGGAGCACAGATACGCAGTATTTT

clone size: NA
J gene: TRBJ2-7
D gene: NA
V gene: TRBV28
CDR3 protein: CASGLGGLAAYEQYF
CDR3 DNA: TGTGCCAGCGGATTGGGGGGGCTAGCGGCCTACGAGCAGTACTTC

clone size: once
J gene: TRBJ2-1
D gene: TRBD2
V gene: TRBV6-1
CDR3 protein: CASSEQPGLGMYEQFF
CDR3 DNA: TGTGCCAGCAGTGAACAGCCGGGACTAGGGATGTATGAGCAGTTCTTC

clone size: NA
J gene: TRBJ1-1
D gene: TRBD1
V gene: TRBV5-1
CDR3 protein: CASSLSGTGGTEAFF
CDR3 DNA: TGCGCCAGCAGCTTGTCCGGGACAGGGGGCACTGAAGCTTTCTTT

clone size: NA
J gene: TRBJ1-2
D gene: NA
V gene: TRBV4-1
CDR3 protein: CASSQNGAANYGYTF
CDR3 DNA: TGCGCCAGCAGCCAGAACGGGGCAGCTAACTATGGCTACACCTTC

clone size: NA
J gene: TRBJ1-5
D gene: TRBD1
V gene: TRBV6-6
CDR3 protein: CASSLRQGYQPQHF
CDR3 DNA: TGTGCCAGCAGCCTACGACAGGGATATCAGCCCCAGCATTTT

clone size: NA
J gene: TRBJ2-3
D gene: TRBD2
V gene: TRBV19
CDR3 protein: CASSTVAGGLTDTQYF
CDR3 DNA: TGTGCCAGTAGTACGGTAGCGGGGGGGCTCACAGATACGCAGTATTTT

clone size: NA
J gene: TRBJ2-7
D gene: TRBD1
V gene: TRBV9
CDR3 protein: CASSLGQGGFYEQYF
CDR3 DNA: TGTGCCAGCAGCCTTGGACAGGGGGGGTTCTACGAGCAGTACTTC

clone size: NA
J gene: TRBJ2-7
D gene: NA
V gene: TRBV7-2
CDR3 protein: CASNRGGDYYEQYF
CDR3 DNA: TGTGCCAGCAACCGCGGTGGGGATTACTACGAGCAGTACTTC

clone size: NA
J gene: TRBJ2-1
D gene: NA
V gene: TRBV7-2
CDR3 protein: CASSLGAYNEQFF
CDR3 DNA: TGTGCCAGCAGCTTAGGGGCCTACAATGAGCAGTTCTTC

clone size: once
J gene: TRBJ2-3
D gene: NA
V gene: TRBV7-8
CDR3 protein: CASSSADTGDTQYF
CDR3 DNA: TGTGCCAGCAGCTCCGCAGATACAGGAGATACGCAGTATTTT

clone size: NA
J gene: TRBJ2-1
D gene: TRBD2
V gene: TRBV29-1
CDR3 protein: CSVGGTNWNEQFF
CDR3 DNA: TGCAGCGTTGGGGGGACTAATTGGAATGAGCAGTTCTTC

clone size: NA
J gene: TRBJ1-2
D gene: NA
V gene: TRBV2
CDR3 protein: CASSEDLNYGYTF
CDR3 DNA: TGTGCCAGCAGTGAAGACCTTAACTATGGCTACACCTTC

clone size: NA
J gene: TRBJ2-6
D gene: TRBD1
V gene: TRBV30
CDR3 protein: CAWRRDRASSGANVLTF
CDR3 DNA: TGTGCCTGGAGACGCGACAGGGCTTCCTCTGGGGCCAACGTCCTGACTTTC

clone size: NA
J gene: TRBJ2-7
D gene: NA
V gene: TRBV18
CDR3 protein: CASSPSAYGYEQYF
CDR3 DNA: TGTGCCAGCTCACCATCAGCGTATGGCTACGAGCAGTACTTC

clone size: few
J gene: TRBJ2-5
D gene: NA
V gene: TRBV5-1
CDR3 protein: CASSFGGGGETQYF
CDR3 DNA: TGCGCCAGCAGCTTCGGCGGGGGCGGGGAGACCCAGTACTTC

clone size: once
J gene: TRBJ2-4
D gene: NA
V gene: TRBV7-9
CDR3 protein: CASSARGRGFGIQYF
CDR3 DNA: TGTGCCAGCAGCGCGCGGGGCAGGGGCTTTGGGATTCAGTACTTC

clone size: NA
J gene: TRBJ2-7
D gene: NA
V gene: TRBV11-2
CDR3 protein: CASSLDRGPYEQYF
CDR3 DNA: TGTGCCAGCAGCTTAGATCGGGGACCGTACGAGCAGTACTTC

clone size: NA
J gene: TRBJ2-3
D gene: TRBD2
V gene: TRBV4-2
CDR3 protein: CASSQEVVAGGPGQDTQYF
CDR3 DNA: TGTGCCAGCAGCCAAGAGGTAGTAGCGGGAGGGCCCGGGCAGGATACGCAGTATTTT

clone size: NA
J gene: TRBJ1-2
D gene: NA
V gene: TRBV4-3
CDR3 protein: CASSQETDANYGYTF
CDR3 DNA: TGCGCCAGCAGCCAAGAAACAGACGCTAACTATGGCTACACCTTC

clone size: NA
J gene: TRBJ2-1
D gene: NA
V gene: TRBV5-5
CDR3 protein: CASTRSRLINEQFF
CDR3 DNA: TGTGCCAGCACCCGGTCCCGGCTAATCAATGAGCAGTTCTTC

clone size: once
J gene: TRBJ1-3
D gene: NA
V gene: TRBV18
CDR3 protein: CASSRPSGNTIYF
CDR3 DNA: TGTGCCAGCTCACGCCCCTCTGGAAACACCATATATTTT

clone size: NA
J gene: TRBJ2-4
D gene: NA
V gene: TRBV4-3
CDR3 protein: CASARGGRAEGNIQYF
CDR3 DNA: TGCGCCAGCGCAAGGGGGGGGAGGGCGGAGGGAAACATTCAGTACTTC

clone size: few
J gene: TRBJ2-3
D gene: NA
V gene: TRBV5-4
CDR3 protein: CASSRDSTDTQYF
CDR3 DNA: TGTGCCAGCAGCCGGGACAGCACAGATACGCAGTATTTT

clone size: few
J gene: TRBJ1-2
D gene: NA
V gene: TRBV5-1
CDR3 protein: CASSLRVAPYGYTF
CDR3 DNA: TGCGCCAGCAGCTTGAGGGTGGCCCCCTATGGCTACACCTTC

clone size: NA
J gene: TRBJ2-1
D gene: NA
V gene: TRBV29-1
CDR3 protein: CSVKRGGGSYNEQFF
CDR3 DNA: TGCAGCGTTAAAAGGGGAGGGGGCTCCTACAATGAGCAGTTCTTC

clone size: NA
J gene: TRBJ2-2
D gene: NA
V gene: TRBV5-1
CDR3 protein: CASSPRARKNTGELFF
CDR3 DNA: TGCGCCAGCAGTCCCCGGGCCAGGAAAAACACCGGGGAGCTGTTTTTT

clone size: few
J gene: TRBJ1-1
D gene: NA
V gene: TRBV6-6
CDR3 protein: CASSYGQPTEAFF
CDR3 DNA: TGTGCCAGCAGTTACGGACAGCCAACTGAAGCTTTCTTT

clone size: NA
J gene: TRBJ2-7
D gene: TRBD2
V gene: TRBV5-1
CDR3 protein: CASSEGLAGAYEQYF
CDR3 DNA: TGCGCCAGCAGCGAGGGACTAGCGGGGGCCTACGAGCAGTACTTC

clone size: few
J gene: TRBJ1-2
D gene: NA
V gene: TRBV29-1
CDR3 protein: CSVVSSNYGYTF
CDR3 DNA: TGCAGCGTTGTTTCGTCTAACTATGGCTACACCTTC

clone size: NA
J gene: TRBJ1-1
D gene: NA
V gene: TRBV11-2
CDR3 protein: CASRKWGGLNTEAFF
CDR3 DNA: TGTGCCAGCAGAAAATGGGGGGGGTTGAACACTGAAGCTTTCTTT

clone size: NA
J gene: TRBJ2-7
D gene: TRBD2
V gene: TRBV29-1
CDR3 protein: CSVVASGSYEQYF
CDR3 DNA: TGCAGCGTGGTAGCTAGCGGGAGCTACGAGCAGTACTTC

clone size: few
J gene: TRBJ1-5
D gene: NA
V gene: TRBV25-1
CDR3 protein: CASSVGDQPQHF
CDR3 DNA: TGTGCCAGCAGTGTAGGTGATCAGCCCCAGCATTTT

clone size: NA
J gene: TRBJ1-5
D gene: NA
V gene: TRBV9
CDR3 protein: CASSVGLEGNQPQHF
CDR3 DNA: TGTGCCAGCAGCGTCGGGCTTGAGGGCAATCAGCCCCAGCATTTT

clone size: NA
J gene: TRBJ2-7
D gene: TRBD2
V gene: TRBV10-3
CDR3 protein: CAISALAGYEQYF
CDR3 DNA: TGTGCCATCAGTGCCCTAGCGGGGTACGAGCAGTACTTC

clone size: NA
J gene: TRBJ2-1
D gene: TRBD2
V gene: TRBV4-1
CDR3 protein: CASSQELASGDNEQFF
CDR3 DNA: TGCGCCAGCAGCCAAGAGCTCGCTAGCGGCGACAATGAGCAGTTCTTC

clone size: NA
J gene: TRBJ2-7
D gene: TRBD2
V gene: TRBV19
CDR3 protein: CASSILAGGAYEQYF
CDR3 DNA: TGTGCCAGTAGTATACTAGCGGGAGGAGCCTACGAGCAGTACTTC

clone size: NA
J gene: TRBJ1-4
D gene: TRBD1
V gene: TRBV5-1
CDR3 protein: CASSLGQGADEKLFF
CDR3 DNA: TGCGCCAGCAGCTTGGGACAGGGGGCGGATGAAAAACTGTTTTTT

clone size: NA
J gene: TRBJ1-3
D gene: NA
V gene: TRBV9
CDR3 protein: CASSVDFGSSGNTIYF
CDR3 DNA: TGTGCCAGCAGCGTAGACTTCGGGAGCTCTGGAAACACCATATATTTT

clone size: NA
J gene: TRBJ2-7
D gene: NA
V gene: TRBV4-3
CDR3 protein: CASSRQTLGAGQAYEQYF
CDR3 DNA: TGCGCCAGCAGCCGCCAAACCCTGGGGGCAGGGCAAGCCTACGAGCAGTACTTC

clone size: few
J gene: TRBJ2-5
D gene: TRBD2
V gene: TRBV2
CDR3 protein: CASTERGIQETQYF
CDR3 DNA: TGTGCCAGCACCGAGCGGGGGATCCAAGAGACCCAGTACTTC

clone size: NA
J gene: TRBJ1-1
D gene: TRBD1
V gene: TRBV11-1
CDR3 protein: CASSGQGGGTEAFF
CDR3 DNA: TGTGCCAGCAGCGGACAGGGAGGCGGCACTGAAGCTTTCTTT

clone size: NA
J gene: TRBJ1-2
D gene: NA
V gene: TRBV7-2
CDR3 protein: CASRSPNKANYGYTF
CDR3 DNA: TGTGCCAGCAGGTCCCCCAACAAAGCTAACTATGGCTACACCTTC

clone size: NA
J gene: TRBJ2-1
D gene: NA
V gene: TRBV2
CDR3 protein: CASSSFRGSYNEQFF
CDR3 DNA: TGTGCCAGCAGTAGTTTTCGGGGCTCCTACAATGAGCAGTTCTTC

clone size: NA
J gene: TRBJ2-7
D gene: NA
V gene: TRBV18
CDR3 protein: CASSPIHGPSSYEQYF
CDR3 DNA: TGTGCCAGCTCACCCATTCACGGGCCGAGCTCCTACGAGCAGTACTTC

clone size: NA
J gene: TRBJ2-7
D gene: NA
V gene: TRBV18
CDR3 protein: CASSPPSFYEQYF
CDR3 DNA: TGTGCCAGCTCACCACCCTCATTCTACGAGCAGTACTTC